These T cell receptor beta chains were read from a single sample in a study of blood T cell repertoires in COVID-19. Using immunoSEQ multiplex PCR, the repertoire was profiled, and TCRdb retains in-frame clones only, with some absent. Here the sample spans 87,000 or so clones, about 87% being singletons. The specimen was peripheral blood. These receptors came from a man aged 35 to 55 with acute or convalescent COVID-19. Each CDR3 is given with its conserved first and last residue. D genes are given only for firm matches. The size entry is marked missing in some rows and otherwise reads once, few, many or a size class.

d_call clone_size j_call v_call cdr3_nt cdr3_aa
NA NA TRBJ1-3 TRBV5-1 TGCGCCAGCAGCCCACCGACTGGCTCTGGAAACACCATATATTTT CASSPPTGSGNTIYF
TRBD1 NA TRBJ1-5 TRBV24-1 TGTGCCACCAGTGTTCCCGGGACAGGGGATCAGCCCCAGCATTTT CATSVPGTGDQPQHF
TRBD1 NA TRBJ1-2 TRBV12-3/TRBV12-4 TGTGCCAGCAGTTTGGCAGGGGGCGGCTACACCTTC CASSLAGGGYTF
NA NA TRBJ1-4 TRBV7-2 TGTGCCAGCAGCCTCCGTCGAGGGTACAATGAAAAACTGTTTTTT CASSLRRGYNEKLFF
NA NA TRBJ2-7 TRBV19 TGTGCCAGTAGTATACCCTTCTCTCAGGGCGGAGCCTACGAGCAGTACTTC CASSIPFSQGGAYEQYF
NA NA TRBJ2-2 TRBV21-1 TGTGCCAGCAGCAACATACAGGGGACCCCAACCGGGGAGCTGTTTTTT CASSNIQGTPTGELFF
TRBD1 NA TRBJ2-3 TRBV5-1 TGCGCCAGCAGCTTGCTCCAGGGGGCTAAAGATACGCAGTATTTT CASSLLQGAKDTQYF
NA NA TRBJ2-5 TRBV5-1 TGCGCCAGCAGTCCCAACAGGGAATTCGAGACCCAGTACTTC CASSPNREFETQYF
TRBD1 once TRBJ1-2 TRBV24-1 TGTGCCACCAGCACGCAGGGACAGGGTGTGGGCTACACCTTC CATSTQGQGVGYTF
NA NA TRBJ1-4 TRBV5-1 TGCGCCAGCAGCTTGGCGGCAGGGGCAGAAAAACTGTTTTTT CASSLAAGAEKLFF
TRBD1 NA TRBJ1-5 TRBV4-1 TGCGCCAGCAGCCAGCCGGACAGGGACGATCAGCCCCAGCATTTT CASSQPDRDDQPQHF
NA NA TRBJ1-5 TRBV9 TGTGCCAGCAGCGTAGAGGACAGTTGGAATCAGCCCCAGCATTTT CASSVEDSWNQPQHF
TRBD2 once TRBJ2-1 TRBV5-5 TGTGCCAGCAGCTTGTATGGACTAGCGGGGGGCAATGAGCAGTTCTTC CASSLYGLAGGNEQFF
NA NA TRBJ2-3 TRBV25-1 TGTGCCAGCAGTGCCCCCTTGCCAGGGCTGTCAGATACGCAGTATTTT CASSAPLPGLSDTQYF
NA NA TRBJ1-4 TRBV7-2 TGTGCCAGCAGCTTAGTGGCCGCAGAAAATGAAAAACTGTTTTTT CASSLVAAENEKLFF
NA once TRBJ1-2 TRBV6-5 TGTGCCAGCAGTTTCCGAGGGGGCTACACCTTC CASSFRGGYTF
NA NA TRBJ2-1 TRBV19 TGTGCCAGTAGTTTAGCGGTAATGAACTCCTACAATGAGCAGTTCTTC CASSLAVMNSYNEQFF
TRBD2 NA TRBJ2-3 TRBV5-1 TGCGCCAGCAGCTTGGAGGGGACTAGCGGGGGTAGCACAGATACGCAGTATTTT CASSLEGTSGGSTDTQYF
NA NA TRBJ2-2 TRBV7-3 TGTGCCAGCAGCTTACGTATGGCATCGAACACCGGGGAGCTGTTTTTT CASSLRMASNTGELFF
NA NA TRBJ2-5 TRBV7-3 TGTGCCAGCAGCGGAGGGCACGGCCAAGAGACCCAGTACTTC CASSGGHGQETQYF
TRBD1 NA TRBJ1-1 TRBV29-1 TGCAGCGTCGGGACAGCGAACACTGAAGCTTTCTTT CSVGTANTEAFF
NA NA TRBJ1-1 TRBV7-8 TGTGCCAGCAGCTTATTCCAGGGGAACACTGAAGCTTTCTTT CASSLFQGNTEAFF
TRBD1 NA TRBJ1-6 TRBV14 TGTGCCAGCAGCCAAGGGGACAGGACACGCTCACCCCTCCACTTT CASSQGDRTRSPLHF
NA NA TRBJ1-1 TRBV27 TGTGCCAGCAGTTTAGCCTTGACGAGGGCTAGCACTGAAGCTTTCTTT CASSLALTRASTEAFF
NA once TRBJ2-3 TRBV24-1 TGTGCCACCAGTGATTTGTTAGCAGATACGCAGTATTTT CATSDLLADTQYF
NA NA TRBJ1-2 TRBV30 TGTGCCTGGAGTGTAGGCGCGGGTACCCGGGCCTATGGCTACACCTTC CAWSVGAGTRAYGYTF
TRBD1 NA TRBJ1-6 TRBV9 TGTGCCAGCTCGGGACAGCCTAATTCACCCCTCCACTTT CASSGQPNSPLHF
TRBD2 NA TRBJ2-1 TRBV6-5 TGTGCCAGCAGGGAGCGGGGGGGGTACAATGAGCAGTTCTTC CASRERGGYNEQFF
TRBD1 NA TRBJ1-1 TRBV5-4 TGTGCCAGCAGCCTACCAGGGGGGTCTGAAGCTTTCTTT CASSLPGGSEAFF
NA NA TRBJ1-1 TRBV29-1 TGCAGCGCTCTGATACGGACAGACTTCACTGAAGCTTTCTTT CSALIRTDFTEAFF
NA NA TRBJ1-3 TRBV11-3 TGTGCCAACCCCGTCGGTGGTGGCGGGCTATATTTT CANPVGGGGLYF
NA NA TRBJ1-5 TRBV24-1 TGTGCCACCAGTGCCCCCAGACGGGTAAACTATCAGCCCCAGCATTTT CATSAPRRVNYQPQHF
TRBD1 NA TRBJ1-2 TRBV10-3 TGTGCCATCAGTGAGTCCCCTCTGGGACAGGACTCACTTTACTATGGCTACACCTTC CAISESPLGQDSLYYGYTF
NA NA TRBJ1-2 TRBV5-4 TGTGCCAGCAGGGGGGCTGGTGATGGCTACACCTTC CASRGAGDGYTF
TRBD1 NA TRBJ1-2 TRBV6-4 TGTGCCAGCAGTACGGGACAGGGATTCGGCTACACCTTC CASSTGQGFGYTF
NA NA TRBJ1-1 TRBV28 TGTGCCAGCAGTTCACCGGGACAATCGAACACTGAAGCTTTCTTT CASSSPGQSNTEAFF
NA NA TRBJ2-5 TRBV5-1 TGCGCCAGCAGCTTACTACAAGAGACCCAGTACTTC CASSLLQETQYF
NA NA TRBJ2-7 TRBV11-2 TGTGCCAGCAGCTTAGATCGTTTTGGCGGCGAGCAGTACTTC CASSLDRFGGEQYF
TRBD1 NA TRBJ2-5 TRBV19 TGTGCCAGTAGCGAACAGGGGGCGGAGACCCAGTACTTC CASSEQGAETQYF
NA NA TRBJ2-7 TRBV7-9 TGTGCCAGCAGTTGGGGAGATCGGGAGCAGTACTTC CASSWGDREQYF
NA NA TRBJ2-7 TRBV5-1 TGCGCCAGCAGCTTGGGTAGTGATTACGAGCAGTACTTC CASSLGSDYEQYF
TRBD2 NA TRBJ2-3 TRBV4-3 TGCGCCAGCAGCCGGGAGCGGGGGGGCTTGACAGATACGCAGTATTTT CASSRERGGLTDTQYF
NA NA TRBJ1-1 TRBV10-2 TGCGCCAGCAGTGTAAAAGGAGGCACTGAAGCTTTCTTT CASSVKGGTEAFF
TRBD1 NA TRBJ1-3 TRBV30 TGTGCCTCTCTGGGACAGATTGGAAACACCATATATTTT CASLGQIGNTIYF
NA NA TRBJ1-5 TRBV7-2 TGTGCCAGCAGCTTAGATCCACAGCAGCCCCAGCATTTT CASSLDPQQPQHF